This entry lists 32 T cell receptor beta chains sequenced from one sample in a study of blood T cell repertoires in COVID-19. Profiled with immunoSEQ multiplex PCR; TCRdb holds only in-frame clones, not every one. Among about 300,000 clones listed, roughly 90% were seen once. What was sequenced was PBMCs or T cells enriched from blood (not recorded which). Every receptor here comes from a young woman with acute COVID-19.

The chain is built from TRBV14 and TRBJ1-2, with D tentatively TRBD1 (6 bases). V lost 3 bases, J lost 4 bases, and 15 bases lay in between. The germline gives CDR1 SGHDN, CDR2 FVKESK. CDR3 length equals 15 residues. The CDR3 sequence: CASSHQDGTTYGYTF. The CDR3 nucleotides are TGTGCCAGCAGCCACCAAGATGGGACAACCTATGGCTACACCTTC.

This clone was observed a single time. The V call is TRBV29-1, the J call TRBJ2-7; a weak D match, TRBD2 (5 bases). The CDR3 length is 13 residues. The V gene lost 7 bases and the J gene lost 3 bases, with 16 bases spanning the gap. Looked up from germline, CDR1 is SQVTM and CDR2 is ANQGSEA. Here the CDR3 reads CSAEDSGFYEQYF. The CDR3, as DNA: TGCAGCGCAGAGGACTCCGGATTCTACGAGCAGTACTTC.

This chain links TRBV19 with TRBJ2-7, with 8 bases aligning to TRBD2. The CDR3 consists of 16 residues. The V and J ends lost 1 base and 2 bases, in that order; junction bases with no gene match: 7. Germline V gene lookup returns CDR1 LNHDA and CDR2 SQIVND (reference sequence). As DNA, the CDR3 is TGTGCCAGTAGTATAGTAGCGGGAATAATCCCCTACGAGCAGTACTTC. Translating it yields CASSIVAGIIPYEQYF.

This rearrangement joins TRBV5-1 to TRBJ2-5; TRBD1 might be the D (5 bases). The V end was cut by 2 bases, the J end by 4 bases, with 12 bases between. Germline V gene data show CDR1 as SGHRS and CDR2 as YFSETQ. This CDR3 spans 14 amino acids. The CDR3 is CASSFNLQGETQYF. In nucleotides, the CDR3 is TGCGCCAGCAGCTTTAACCTTCAGGGAGAGACCCAGTACTTC. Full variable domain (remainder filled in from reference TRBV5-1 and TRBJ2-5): KAGVTQTPRYLIKTRGQQVTLSCSPISGHRSVSWYQQTPGQGLQFLFEYFSETQRNKGNFPGRFSGRQFSNSRSEMNVSTLELGDSALYLCASSFNLQGETQYFGPGTRLLVL.

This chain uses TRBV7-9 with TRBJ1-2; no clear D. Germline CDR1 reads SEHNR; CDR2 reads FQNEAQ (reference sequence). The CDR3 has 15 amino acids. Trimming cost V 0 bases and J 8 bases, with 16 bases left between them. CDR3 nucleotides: TGTGCCAGCAGCTTAGCAATCCGGACTTCCGACGGCTACACCTTC. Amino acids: CASSLAIRTSDGYTF. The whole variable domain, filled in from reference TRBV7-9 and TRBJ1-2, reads DTGVSQNPRHKITKRGQNVTFRCDPISEHNRLYWYRQTLGQGPEFLTYFQNEAQLEKSRLLSDRFSAERPKGSFSTLEIQRTEQGDSAMYLCASSLAIRTSDGYTFGSGTRLTVV.

DNA for the CDR3: TGTGCCAGCGAAGGACAGGGGTTCGAGCAGTACTTC. Translated, it gives CASEGQGFEQYF. The chain joins TRBV3-1 (or the pseudogene TRBV3-2) to TRBJ2-7; TRBD1 matches 9 bases. Germline values: CDR1 LGHDT, CDR2 YNNKEL (reference sequence). After removal of 8 bases from V and 6 bases from J, the junction contained 5 bases not matched to a gene. This CDR3 contains 12 residues.

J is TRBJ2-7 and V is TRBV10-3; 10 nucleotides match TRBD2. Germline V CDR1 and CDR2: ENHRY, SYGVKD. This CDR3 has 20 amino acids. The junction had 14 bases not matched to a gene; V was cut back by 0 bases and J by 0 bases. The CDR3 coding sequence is TGTGCCATCAGTGAGTCCGGGGTACTAGCGGGGAGGGGGAGCTCCTACGAGCAGTACTTC. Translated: CAISESGVLAGRGSSYEQYF.

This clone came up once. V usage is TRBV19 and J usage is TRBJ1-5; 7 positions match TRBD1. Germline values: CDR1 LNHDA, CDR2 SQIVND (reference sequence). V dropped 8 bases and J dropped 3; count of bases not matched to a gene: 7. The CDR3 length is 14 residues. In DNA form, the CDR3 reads TGTGCCAGTGGGCTTGACAGGGACAATCAGCCCCAGCATTTT. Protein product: CASGLDRDNQPQHF.

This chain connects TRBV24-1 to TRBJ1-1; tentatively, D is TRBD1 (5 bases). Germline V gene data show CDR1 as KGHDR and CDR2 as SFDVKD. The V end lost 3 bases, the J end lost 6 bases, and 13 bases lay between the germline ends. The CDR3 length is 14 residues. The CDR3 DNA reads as TGTGCCACCAGTGATGCCGGGGGGTTCGCTGAAGCTTTCTTT. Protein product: CATSDAGGFAEAFF.

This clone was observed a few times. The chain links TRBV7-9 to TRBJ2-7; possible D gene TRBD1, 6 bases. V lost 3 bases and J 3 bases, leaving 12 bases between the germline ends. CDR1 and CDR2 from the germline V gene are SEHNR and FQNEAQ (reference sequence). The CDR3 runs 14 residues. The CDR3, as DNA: TGTGCCAGCAGCTTTTCACAGGGTAGCTACGAGCAGTACTTC. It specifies CASSFSQGSYEQYF.

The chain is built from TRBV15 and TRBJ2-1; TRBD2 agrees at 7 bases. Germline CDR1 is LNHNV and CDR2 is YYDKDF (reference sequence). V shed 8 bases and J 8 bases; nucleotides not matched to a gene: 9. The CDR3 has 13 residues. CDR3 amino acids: CATHPRGEDEQFF. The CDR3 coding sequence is TGTGCCACCCACCCCCGGGGGGAGGATGAGCAGTTCTTC.

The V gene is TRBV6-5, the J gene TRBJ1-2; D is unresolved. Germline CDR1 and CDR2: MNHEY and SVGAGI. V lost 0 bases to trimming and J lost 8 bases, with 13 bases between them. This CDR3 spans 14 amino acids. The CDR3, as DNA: TGTGCCAGCAGTTACTCGGTCGGCGTGGGCGGCTACACCTTC. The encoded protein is CASSYSVGVGGYTF.

CDR3 amino acids: CASSTGERAKNIQYF. The CDR3 bases are TGTGCCAGTAGTACGGGAGAGCGGGCCAAAAACATTCAGTACTTC. The genes are TRBV19 and TRBJ2-4, with TRBD2 as a possible D gene (6 bases). V shed 4 bases and J shed 1 base, with 11 bases lying between them. CDR1 is LNHDA and CDR2 is SQIVND in the germline V gene (reference sequence). This CDR3 contains 15 residues.

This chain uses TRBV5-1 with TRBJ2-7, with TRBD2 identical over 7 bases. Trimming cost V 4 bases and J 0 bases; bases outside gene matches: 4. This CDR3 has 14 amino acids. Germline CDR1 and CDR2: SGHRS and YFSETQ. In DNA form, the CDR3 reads TGCGCCAGCAGCGAGGCGGGAGTCTCCTACGAGCAGTACTTC. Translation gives CASSEAGVSYEQYF.

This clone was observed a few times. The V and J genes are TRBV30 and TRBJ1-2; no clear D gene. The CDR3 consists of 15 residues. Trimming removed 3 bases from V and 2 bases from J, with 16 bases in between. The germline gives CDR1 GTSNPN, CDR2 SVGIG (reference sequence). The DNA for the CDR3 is TGTGCCTGGAGCCTAGCCTTACGTCCGAACTATGGCTACACCTTC. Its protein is CAWSLALRPNYGYTF.

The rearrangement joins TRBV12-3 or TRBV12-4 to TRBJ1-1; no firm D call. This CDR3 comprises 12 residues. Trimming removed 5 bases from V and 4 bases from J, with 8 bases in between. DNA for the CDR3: TGTGCCAGCAGTGCTGAGCGCACTGAAGCTTTCTTT. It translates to CASSAERTEAFF.

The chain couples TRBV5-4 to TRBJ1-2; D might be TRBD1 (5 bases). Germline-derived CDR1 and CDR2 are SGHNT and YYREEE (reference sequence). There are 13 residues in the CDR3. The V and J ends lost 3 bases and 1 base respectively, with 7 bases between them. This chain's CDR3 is CASSSQDNYGYTF. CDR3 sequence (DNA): TGTGCCAGCAGCTCACAGGATAACTATGGCTACACCTTC.

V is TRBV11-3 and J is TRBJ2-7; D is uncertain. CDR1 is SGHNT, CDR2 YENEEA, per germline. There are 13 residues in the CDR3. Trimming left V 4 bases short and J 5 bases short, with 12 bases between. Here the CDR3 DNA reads TGTGCCAGCAGCTGGGTTCCAGGCGACGAGCAGTACTTC. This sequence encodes CASSWVPGDEQYF.

CDR3 DNA sequence: TGTGCCAGCGGCAACAGGGGAGAGACCCAGTACTTC. It yields the protein CASGNRGETQYF. V usage is TRBV28 and J usage is TRBJ2-5; 7 nucleotides agree with TRBD1. CDR1 and CDR2 from the germline V gene are MDHEN and SYDVKM. The CDR3 totals 12 residues. The trim removed 8 bases at V and 4 bases at J, leaving 4 bases unmatched.

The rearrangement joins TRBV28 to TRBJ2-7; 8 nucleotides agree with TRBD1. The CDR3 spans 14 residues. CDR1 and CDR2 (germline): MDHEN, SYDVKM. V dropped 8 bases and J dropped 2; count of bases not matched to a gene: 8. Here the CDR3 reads CASLDPGQAYEQYF. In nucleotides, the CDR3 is TGTGCCAGCCTTGATCCGGGACAGGCCTACGAGCAGTACTTC. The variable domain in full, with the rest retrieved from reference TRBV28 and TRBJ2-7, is DVKVTQSSRYLVKRTGEKVFLECVQDMDHENMFWYRQDPGLGLRLIYFSYDVKMKEKGDIPEGYSVSREKKERFSLILESASTNQTSMYLCASLDPGQAYEQYFGPGTRLTVT.

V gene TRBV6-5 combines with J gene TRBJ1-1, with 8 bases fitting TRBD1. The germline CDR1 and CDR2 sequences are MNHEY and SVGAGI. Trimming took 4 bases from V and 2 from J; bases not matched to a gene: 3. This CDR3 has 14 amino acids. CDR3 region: CASSSPGGNTEAFF. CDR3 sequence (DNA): TGTGCCAGCAGTTCCCCAGGGGGCAACACTGAAGCTTTCTTT.

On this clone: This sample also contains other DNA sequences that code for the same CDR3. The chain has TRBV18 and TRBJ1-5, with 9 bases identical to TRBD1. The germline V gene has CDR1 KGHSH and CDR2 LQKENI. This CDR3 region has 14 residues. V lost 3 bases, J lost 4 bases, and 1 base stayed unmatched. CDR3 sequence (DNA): TGTGCCAGCTCACCGGGACAGGGAAATCAGCCCCAGCATTTT. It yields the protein CASSPGQGNQPQHF.

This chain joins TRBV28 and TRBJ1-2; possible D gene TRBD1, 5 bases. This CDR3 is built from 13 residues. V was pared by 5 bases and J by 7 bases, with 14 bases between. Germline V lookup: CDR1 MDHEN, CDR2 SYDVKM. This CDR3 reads CASSPPVRAGYTF. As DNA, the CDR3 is TGTGCCAGCAGTCCCCCCGTCAGGGCTGGCTACACCTTC.

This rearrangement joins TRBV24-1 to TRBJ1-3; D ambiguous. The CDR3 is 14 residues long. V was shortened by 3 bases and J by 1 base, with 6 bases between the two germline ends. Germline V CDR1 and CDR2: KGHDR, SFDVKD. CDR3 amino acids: CATSDGLSGNTIYF. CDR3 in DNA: TGTGCCACCAGTGATGGACTTTCTGGAAACACCATATATTTT.

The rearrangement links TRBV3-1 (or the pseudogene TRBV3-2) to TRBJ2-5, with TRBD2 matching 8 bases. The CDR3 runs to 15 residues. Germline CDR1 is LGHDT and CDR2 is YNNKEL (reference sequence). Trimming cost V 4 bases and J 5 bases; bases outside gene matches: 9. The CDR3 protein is CASSPAGSGTETQYF. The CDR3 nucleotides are TGTGCCAGCAGCCCTGCTGGTAGCGGGACGGAGACCCAGTACTTC.

This CDR3 is CASSPAPGQGPYEQYF. The CDR3 DNA is TGCGCCAGCAGCCCGGCGCCTGGACAGGGCCCGTACGAGCAGTACTTC. The V gene is TRBV5-1, the J gene TRBJ2-7; 8 bases align to TRBD1. CDR1 SGHRS and CDR2 YFSETQ come from the germline V gene. The CDR3 is made up of 16 amino acids. The ends lost 4 bases at V and 4 bases at J; junction bases unmatched: 13.

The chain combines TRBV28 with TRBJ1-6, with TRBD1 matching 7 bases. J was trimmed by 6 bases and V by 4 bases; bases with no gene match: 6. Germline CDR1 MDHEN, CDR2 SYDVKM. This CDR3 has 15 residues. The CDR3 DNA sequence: TGTGCCAGCAGTTCGCTCAGGGGGAGTAATTCACCCCTCCACTTT. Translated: CASSSLRGSNSPLHF.

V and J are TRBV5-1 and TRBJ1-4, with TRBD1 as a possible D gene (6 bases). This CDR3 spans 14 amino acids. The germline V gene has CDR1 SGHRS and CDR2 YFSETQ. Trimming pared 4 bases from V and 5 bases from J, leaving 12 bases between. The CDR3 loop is CASSLGQHNEKLFF. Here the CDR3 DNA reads TGCGCCAGCAGCCTAGGACAGCACAATGAAAAACTGTTTTTT.

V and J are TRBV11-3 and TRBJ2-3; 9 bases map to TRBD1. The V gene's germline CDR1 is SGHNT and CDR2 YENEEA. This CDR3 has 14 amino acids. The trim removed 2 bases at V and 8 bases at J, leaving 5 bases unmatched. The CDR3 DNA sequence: TGTGCCAGCAGCTTAACAGGGGGCCGGGTTACGCAGTATTTT. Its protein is CASSLTGGRVTQYF. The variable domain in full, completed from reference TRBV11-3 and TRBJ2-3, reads EAGVVQSPRYKIIEKKQPVAFWCNPISGHNTLYWYLQNLGQGPELLIRYENEEAVDDSQLPKDRFSAERLKGVDSTLKIQPAELGDSAVYLCASSLTGGRVTQYFGPGTRLTVL.

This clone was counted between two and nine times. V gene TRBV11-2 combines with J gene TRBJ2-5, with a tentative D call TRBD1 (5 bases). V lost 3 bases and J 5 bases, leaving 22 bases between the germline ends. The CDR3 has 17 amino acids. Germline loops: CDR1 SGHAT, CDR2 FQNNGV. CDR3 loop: CASSFRLAGSPAETQYF. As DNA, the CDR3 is TGTGCCAGCAGCTTCCGTCTGGCAGGGTCACCCGCCGAGACCCAGTACTTC.

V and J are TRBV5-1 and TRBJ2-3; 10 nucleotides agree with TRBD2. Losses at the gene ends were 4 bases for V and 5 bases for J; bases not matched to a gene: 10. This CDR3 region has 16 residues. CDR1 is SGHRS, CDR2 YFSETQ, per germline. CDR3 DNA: TGCGCCAGCAGCCGCGGGACTAGCGTTCGAGGAGATACGCAGTATTTT. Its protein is CASSRGTSVRGDTQYF. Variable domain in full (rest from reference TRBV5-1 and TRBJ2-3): KAGVTQTPRYLIKTRGQQVTLSCSPISGHRSVSWYQQTPGQGLQFLFEYFSETQRNKGNFPGRFSGRQFSNSRSEMNVSTLELGDSALYLCASSRGTSVRGDTQYFGPGTRLTVL.

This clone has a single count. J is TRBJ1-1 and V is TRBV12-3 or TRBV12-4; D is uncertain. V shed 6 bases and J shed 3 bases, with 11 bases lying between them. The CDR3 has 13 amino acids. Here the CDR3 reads CASSPGLYTEAFF. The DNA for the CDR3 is TGTGCCAGCAGCCCCGGTCTGTACACTGAAGCTTTCTTT.